This entry lists 29 T cell receptor delta chains sequenced from one sample in a study of gamma-delta T cells after stem cell transplantation. TCRdb re-called clones from the RT-PCR reads using CATT. The table shows under 2,500 delta-chain clones, with roughly 1% occurring only once. Source material: gamma-delta T cells. Receptor source: a human donor. It is not recorded whose cells these are; they may come from a transplant donor.

This clone was counted a few times. A far larger clone lies a single base away; this is likely a read error. The same CDR3 is also encoded by other DNA sequences in this sample. The V call is TRDV2, the J call TRDJ1; TRDD3 matches 12 bases. The CDR3 sequence is 18 residues long. From germline, CDR1 is GEAIGNYY and CDR2 EKD. CDR3: CACDTGGVLGDTPDKLIF. CDR3 in DNA: TGCGCCTGTGACACCGGAGGTGTACTGGGGGATACCCCCGATAAACTCATCTTT.

This clone has more than one count but fewer than ten. A far larger clone differs by one base, so this is likely a read error. The same CDR3 arises from other DNA sequences in this sample as well. The chain has TRDV3 and TRDJ1; 9 nucleotides align to TRDD3. The CDR3 loop spans 15 amino acids. Germline values: CDR1 TVYSNPD, CDR2 GDNSRS (reference sequence). V lost 0 bases to trimming and J lost 3 bases; unmatched junction nucleotides: 8. CDR3 region: CAFSTPGGSSDKLIF. In nucleotides, the CDR3 is TGTGCCTTTAGCACACCTGGGGGATCTTCCGATAAACTCATCTTT.

The rearrangement joins TRDV2 to TRDJ1; TRDD3 matches at 9 bases. Germline CDR1 is GEAIGNYY and CDR2 is EKD. The CDR3 consists of 15 residues. V shed 2 bases and J 0 bases; nucleotides not matched to a gene: 3. As DNA, the CDR3 is TGTGCCTGTGACATACTGGGGGAAAACACCGATAAACTCATCTTT. This translates into CACDILGENTDKLIF.

Sample share makes this clone large. Distinct nucleotide sequences in the sample also encode this CDR3. The chain uses TRDV2 and TRDJ3; 8 bases map to TRDD3. Per the germline V gene, CDR1 is GEAIGNYY and CDR2 is EKD. V shed 3 bases, J shed 2 bases, and the junction held 11 bases outside the gene matches. The CDR3 totals 19 residues. CDR3 DNA: TGTGCCTGTGACGAGACTGGGGGTTCCAAGACCTGGGACACCCGACAGATGTTTTTC. It translates to CACDETGGSKTWDTRQMFF.

A word on this clone: Translating this DNA gives a protein that differs at residue 16 from the TCRdb one, which belongs to a much larger clone; a read error is likely, and the protein shown is this translation. The rearrangement joins TRDV2 to TRDJ1; 13 bases are shared with TRDD3. Germline lookup yields CDR1 GEAIGNYY and CDR2 EKD. This CDR3 comprises 18 residues. CDR3: CACDILTGGYGRTDKFIF. The CDR3, as DNA: TGTGCCTGTGACATTCTCACTGGGGGATACGGTCGGACCGATAAATTCATCTTT.

This clone was seen more than once but under ten times. TCRdb has a much larger clone's protein, which differs at residue 12 from the translation of this DNA, likely because of a read error; what is shown is the protein translated from the DNA. The rearrangement links TRDV2 to TRDJ1, with D unclear. The CDR3 consists of 18 residues. V was pared by 4 bases and J by 1 base, with 24 bases between. From germline, CDR1 is GEAIGNYY and CDR2 EKD. CDR3: CACDTVGKPSQGTDKLIF. The CDR3 nucleotides read TGTGCCTGTGATACGGTGGGAAAACCAAGTCAGGGCACCGATAAACTCATCTTT.

As for this clone: A read error is likely here: a far larger clone is one base away. J is TRDJ1 and V is TRDV2; possibly TRDD3 for D (6 bases). The germline CDR1 and CDR2 sequences are GEAIGNYY and EKD. The CDR3 has 17 amino acids. Trimming removed 0 bases at V and 4 bases at J, with 20 bases between. Here the CDR3 DNA reads TGTGCCTGTGACACCTTGAGTACTGGGAGATACAACGATAAACTCATCTTT. Translated: CACDTLSTGRYNDKLIF.

Of note for this clone: A much bigger clone sits one base away, suggesting this may be a read error. The chain recombines TRDV2 with TRDJ2, with a possible D match to TRDD3 (6 bases). The V end was cut by 0 bases, the J end by 5 bases, with 12 bases between. CDR1 and CDR2 from the germline V gene are GEAIGNYY and EKD. This CDR3 has 15 amino acids. Here the CDR3 DNA reads TGTGCCTGTGACACCGTGGGGGGTGTAACAGCACAACTCTTCTTT. The encoded protein is CACDTVGGVTAQLFF.

By share, this clone ranks as medium-sized. One base separates it from a far larger clone, so it is likely a read error. V gene TRDV2 combines with J gene TRDJ1; TRDD3 aligns across 9 bases. CDR3 length equals 19 residues. Germline values: CDR1 GEAIGNYY, CDR2 EKD. Losses at the gene ends were 3 bases for V and 0 bases for J; bases not matched to a gene: 16. CDR3 nucleotides: TGTGCCTGTGACGCCATGAGTACTGGGGGACATAAGTACACCGATAAACTCATCTTT. It specifies CACDAMSTGGHKYTDKLIF.

With respect to this clone: Possible read error: a much larger clone is one base away. Other nucleotide sequences in the sample specify the same CDR3. The chain carries TRDV2 and TRDJ1; 8 bases agree with TRDD3. V dropped 0 bases and J dropped 3; count of bases not matched to a gene: 26. CDR1 GEAIGNYY and CDR2 EKD come from the germline V gene. This CDR3 region has 22 residues. This CDR3 reads CACDTLSTGGRSGLGEADKLIF. The CDR3, as DNA: TGTGCCTGTGACACCCTGTCTACGGGAGGCCGAAGTGGGCTGGGGGAAGCCGATAAACTCATCTTT.

Notes on this clone: This likely reflects a read error, since a far larger clone is one base away. This specimen includes other DNA sequences encoding the same CDR3. This chain uses TRDV2 with TRDJ1, with TRDD3 identical over 8 bases. Germline trimming cut 1 base from V and 2 bases from J; bases unmatched to any gene: 11. The CDR3 sequence is 17 residues long. Germline V gives CDR1 GEAIGNYY, CDR2 EKD. CDR3 protein: CACDTLGDTGYTDKLIF. The CDR3 bases are TGTGCCTGTGACACACTAGGGGATACTGGTTATACCGATAAACTCATCTTT.

About this clone itself: With a much larger clone just one base away, this may be a read error. The chain uses TRDV2 and TRDJ1, with D maybe TRDD3 (6 bases). This CDR3 spans 15 amino acids. Germline CDR1 GEAIGNYY, CDR2 EKD. This CDR3 is CAFDTVGGVADKLIF. CDR3 coding DNA: TGTGCCTTTGACACCGTGGGGGGAGTGGCCGATAAACTCATCTTT.

There are a few counts of this clone. A read error is likely here: a far larger clone is one base away. Other DNA sequences in this sample translate to the same CDR3. J is TRDJ1 and V is TRDV2; 7 bases align to TRDD3. This CDR3 has 16 amino acids. The V gene's germline CDR1 is GEAIGNYY and CDR2 EKD. CDR3 in amino acids: CACDTLAGDSTLKLIF. In DNA form, the CDR3 reads TGTGCTTGTGACACCTTGGCTGGGGATAGCACCTTAAAACTCATCTTT.

As concerns this clone: TCRdb lists the protein of a much larger clone for this DNA, which differs at residue 8, so this is likely a read error; the protein given here is translated from the DNA itself. This rearrangement joins TRDV2 to TRDJ2, with 7 bases matching TRDD3. Germline V gives CDR1 GEAIGNYY, CDR2 EKD. CDR3 size: 18 residues. After removal of 1 base from V and 7 bases from J, the junction contained 17 bases not matched to a gene. The DNA for the CDR3 is TGTGCCTGTGACACGTTGGAGGCTGGGGGTCCTTTTAGAGCACAACTCTTCTTT. Translation gives CACDTLEAGGPFRAQLFF.

This clone was counted between two and nine times. A far larger clone is off by one base, so a read error is likely. The rearrangement joins TRDV2 to TRDJ1, with 10 bases aligning to TRDD3. The CDR3 runs 17 residues. Germline-derived CDR1 and CDR2 are GEAIGNYY and EKD. The junction had 6 bases not matched to a gene; V was cut back by 0 bases and J by 0 bases. DNA for the CDR3: TGTGCCTGTGACACCTTGAGTACTGGGGGATACACCGATAAACTCATCTTT. Its translation: CACDTLSTGGYTDKLIF.

Details on this clone: TCRdb lists the protein of a much larger clone for this DNA, which differs at residue 15, so this is likely a read error; the protein given here is translated from the DNA itself. The chain couples TRDV2 to TRDJ1; tentative D call: TRDD2 (5 bases). The CDR3 spans 16 residues. CDR1 is GEAIGNYY and CDR2 is EKD in the germline V gene. In nucleotides, the CDR3 is TGTGCCTGTGACACCCTTACCCTTCAAAACACCGATAAACTCACCTTT. Amino acid sequence: CACDTLTLQNTDKLTF.

This clone was detected a few times. A far larger clone is just one base off, so this is likely a read error. Different DNA sequences within this sample yield the same CDR3. The J gene is TRDJ1, the V gene TRDV2, with D tentatively TRDD3 (6 bases). Germline V gene sequence: CDR1 GEAIGNYY, CDR2 EKD. CDR3 size: 21 residues. The chain's CDR3 is CACDTVPGTGTYPRGTDKLIF. CDR3 bases: TGTGCCTGCGACACCGTCCCTGGTACTGGGACATACCCCCGGGGCACCGATAAACTCATCTTT.

This clone showed up just a few times. This may come from a read error, since a much larger clone is one base off. Additional DNA sequences in this sample encode the identical CDR3. The rearrangement links TRDV2 to TRDJ1, with 8 bases that match TRDD3. Germline loops: CDR1 GEAIGNYY, CDR2 EKD. There are 21 residues in the CDR3. The CDR3 is CACDTLSPRTGGSMYTDKLIF. CDR3 DNA: TGTGCCTGCGACACTCTCTCGCCACGTACTGGGGGCTCTATGTACACCGATAAACTCATCTTT.

In the case of this clone: TCRdb lists the protein of a much larger clone for this DNA, which differs at residue 10, so this is likely a read error; the protein given here is translated from the DNA itself. The chain couples TRDV2 to TRDJ1, with D tentatively TRDD2 (5 bases). The CDR3 is made up of 16 amino acids. Germline CDR1 and CDR2: GEAIGNYY and EKD. With 0 bases removed from V and 0 bases from J, the gap between germline ends came to 13 bases. CDR3: CACDTLTLQDTDKLIF. CDR3 bases: TGTGCCTGTGACACCCTTACCCTTCAAGACACCGATAAACTCATCTTT.

On this clone itself: Being one base from a much bigger clone, this may be a read error. Other DNA variants within this sample encode the same CDR3. The CDR3 bases are TGTGCCTGCGACACATTGGGGGAAGAGAGCGATAAACTCATCTTT. Protein: CACDTLGEESDKLIF. The chain couples TRDV2 to TRDJ1; 7 nucleotides match TRDD3. The germline CDR1 and CDR2 sequences are GEAIGNYY and EKD. CDR3 length equals 15 residues.

As for this clone: This DNA's translation and the protein TCRdb lists, from a much larger clone, do not match at residue 9, likely due to a read error; the protein shown is translated from the DNA. The genes are TRDV2 and TRDJ1; 10 bases fit TRDD3. CDR1 is GEAIGNYY and CDR2 is EKD in the germline V gene. J was trimmed by 0 bases and V by 3 bases; bases with no gene match: 21. This CDR3 contains 21 residues. The CDR3 DNA reads TGTGCCTGTGACCCTCTGGGGGATATGCGTGGGAAAGGGATTTACACCGATAAACTCATCTTT. It is translated as CACDPLGDMRGKGIYTDKLIF.

In its sample, this clone was seen a few times. The protein TCRdb gives is from a much larger clone and does not agree with this DNA's translation at residue 19, likely a read error; the protein shown here comes from the DNA. The chain joins TRDV2 to TRDJ1; 10 bases fit TRDD3. Germline values: CDR1 GEAIGNYY, CDR2 EKD. This CDR3 is 21 amino acids long. The CDR3 sequence is CACDTVGSTGGFRVEADKPIF. The CDR3 DNA sequence: TGTGCCTGTGACACTGTGGGGAGTACTGGGGGATTTCGGGTCGAGGCCGATAAACCCATCTTT.

This clone is classed as large. The chain links TRDV3 to TRDJ1; tentatively, D is TRDD3 (6 bases). Trimming stripped 4 bases from V and 0 bases from J, with 27 bases between. Germline lookup yields CDR1 TVYSNPD and CDR2 GDNSRS (reference sequence). CDR3 length: 18 residues. The CDR3 sequence is CASLRGGGHMGYTDKLIF. The CDR3, as DNA: TGTGCCTCCCTACGGGGTGGGGGGCACATGGGGTACACCGATAAACTCATCTTT.

By share, this clone ranks as large. The gene calls are TRDV2 and TRDJ1; 13 bases match TRDD3. Germline V gene sequence: CDR1 GEAIGNYY, CDR2 EKD. After removal of 0 bases from V and 4 bases from J, the junction contained 13 bases not matched to a gene. The CDR3 totals 19 residues. DNA for the CDR3: TGTGCCTGTGACACCCTTACTGGGGGATACGCTCGCCCTGTCGATAAACTCATCTTT. Translated, it gives CACDTLTGGYARPVDKLIF.

By sample share, this clone is medium-sized. This chain links TRDV3 with TRDJ1; 7 nucleotides match TRDD3. CDR3 length: 18 residues. Germline values: CDR1 TVYSNPD, CDR2 GDNSRS (reference sequence). The V and J ends lost 3 bases and 0 bases, in that order; junction bases with no gene match: 19. In DNA form, the CDR3 reads TGTGCCTTGCCCTTTTTGGGACGCTGGGGGCTGTACACCGATAAACTCATCTTT. It codes for CALPFLGRWGLYTDKLIF.

By share of the sample, this clone is large. Mismatch with germline at one junction end may stem from a read error. The chain combines TRDV2 with TRDJ1; 11 bases map to TRDD3. The length of the CDR3 is 16 residues. The V gene's germline CDR1 is GEAIGNYY and CDR2 EKD. The CDR3 here is CACDSLLGDKTGKLIF. The CDR3 nucleotides are TGTGCCTGTGATTCGTTACTGGGGGATAAAACCGGTAAACTCATCTTT.

With respect to this clone: A far larger clone is one base from this, pointing to a likely read error. V usage is TRDV1 and J usage is TRDJ1; 13 bases agree with TRDD3. Per the germline V gene, CDR1 is TSWWSYY and CDR2 is QGS. J gave up 1 base and V 2 bases, and 13 bases lay outside the gene matches. CDR3 length equals 20 residues. This chain's CDR3 is CALGERPLDWGIRCTDKLIF. In nucleotides, the CDR3 is TGTGCTCTTGGGGAAAGGCCCTTAGACTGGGGGATACGTTGCACCGATAAACTCATCTTT.

In its sample, this clone ranks as medium-sized. This rearrangement joins TRDV2 to TRDJ1, with 11 positions matching TRDD3. The ends lost 1 base at V and 2 bases at J; junction bases unmatched: 5. CDR1 GEAIGNYY and CDR2 EKD come from the germline V gene. CDR3 length equals 16 residues. This CDR3 is CACDTMGDTETDKLIF. CDR3 coding DNA: TGTGCCTGTGACACGATGGGGGATACGGAGACCGATAAACTCATCTTT.

This clone was detected only a few times. The chain links TRDV2 to TRDJ1, with 13 bases identical to TRDD3. The CDR3 runs 16 residues. V lost 3 bases and J lost 4; bases outside the gene matches: 7. The germline V gene encodes CDR1 GEAIGNYY and CDR2 EKD. The CDR3 loop is CACDPLLGDTIDKLIF. The CDR3 DNA reads TGTGCCTGTGACCCCTTACTGGGGGATACGATCGATAAACTCATCTTT.